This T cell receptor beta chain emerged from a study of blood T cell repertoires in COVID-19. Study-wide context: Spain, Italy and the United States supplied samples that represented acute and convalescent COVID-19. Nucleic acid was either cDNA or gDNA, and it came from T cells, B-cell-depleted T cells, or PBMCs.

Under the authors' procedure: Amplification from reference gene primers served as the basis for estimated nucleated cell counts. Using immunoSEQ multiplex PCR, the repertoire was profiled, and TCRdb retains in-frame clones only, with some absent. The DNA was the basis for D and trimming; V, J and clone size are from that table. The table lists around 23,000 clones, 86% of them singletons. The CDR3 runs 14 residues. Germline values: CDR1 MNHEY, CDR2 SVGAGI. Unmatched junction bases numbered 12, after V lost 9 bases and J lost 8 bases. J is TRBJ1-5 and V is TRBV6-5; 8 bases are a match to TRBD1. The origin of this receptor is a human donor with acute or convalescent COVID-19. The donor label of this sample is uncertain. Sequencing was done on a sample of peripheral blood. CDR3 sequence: CASSKGQETKPQHF. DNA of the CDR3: TGTGCCAGTAGTAAGGGACAGGAAACGAAGCCCCAGCATTTT.